The clone carrying this T cell receptor beta chain appeared a few times. The CDR3 covers 17 residues. From germline, CDR1 is DFQATT and CDR2 SNEGSKA (reference sequence). V was shortened by 2 bases and J by 1 base, with 15 bases between the two germline ends. PCR was performed a second time for about 7 to 11 cycles using a sample-barcoded 5' primer and a J-beta primer mix. A template-switch adaptor with 12 random nucleotides tagged each cDNA molecule. TCRdb fed the 5' RACE reads into MiXCR, producing one record per CDR3 protein. The sample shows about 720,000 distinct CDR3 sequences, around 25% of them seen only once. This specimen belongs to a study of blood T cells in healthy people across ages. The sample was also linked to a second study, of T cells of mothers and their children.

Sample: blood. The receptor was derived from a boy younger than 18 in good health. This chain links TRBV20-1 with TRBJ2-6, with a possible D match to TRBD1 (6 bases). In DNA, the CDR3 is TGCAGTGCTAGACCTGACAGGCCCTTATCTGGGGCCAACGTCCTGACTTTC. It encodes CSARPDRPLSGANVLTF.